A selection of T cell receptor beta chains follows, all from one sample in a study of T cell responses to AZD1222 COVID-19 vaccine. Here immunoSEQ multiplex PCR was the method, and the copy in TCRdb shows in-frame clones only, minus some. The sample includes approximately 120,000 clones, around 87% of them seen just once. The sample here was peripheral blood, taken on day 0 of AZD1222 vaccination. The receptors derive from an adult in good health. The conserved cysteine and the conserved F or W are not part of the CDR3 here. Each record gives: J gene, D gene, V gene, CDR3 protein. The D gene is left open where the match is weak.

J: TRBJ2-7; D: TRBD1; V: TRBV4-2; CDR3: ASSPGGVYYEQY
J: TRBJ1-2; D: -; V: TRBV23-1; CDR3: ASTLGPKDGYT
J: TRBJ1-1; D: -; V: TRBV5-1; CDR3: ASSLGAGIEMNTEAF
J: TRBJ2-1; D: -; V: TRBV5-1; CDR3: ASSLLGASYNEQF
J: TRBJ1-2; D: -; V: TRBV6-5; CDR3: ASSKQGDYGYT
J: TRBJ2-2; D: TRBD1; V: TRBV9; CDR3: ASSVRDRGLGELF
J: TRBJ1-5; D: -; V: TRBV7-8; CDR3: ASSLGRGQQPQH
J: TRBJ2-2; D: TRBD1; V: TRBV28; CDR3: ASSSGGAGTGELF
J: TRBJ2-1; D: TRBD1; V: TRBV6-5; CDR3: ASRWDSYNEQF
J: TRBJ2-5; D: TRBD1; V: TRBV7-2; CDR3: ASSRTGPQETQY
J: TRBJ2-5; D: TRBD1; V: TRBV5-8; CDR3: ASSPRGQGRETQY
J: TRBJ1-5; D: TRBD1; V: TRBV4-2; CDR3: ASSRQKGTGVNQPQH
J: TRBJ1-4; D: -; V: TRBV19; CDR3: ASTSERLDEKLF
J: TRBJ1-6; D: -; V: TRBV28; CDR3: ASISPYNSPLH